This TCR beta chain was recorded in a study of a mutant IDH1 vaccine in newly diagnosed glioma. Study as a whole: Treatment recipients were about 60% male and around 38% female, and their mean age was around 39 years. The V12 visit happened in week 35, and the V13 visit happened in week 47.

The CDR3 totals 14 residues. The V end lost 5 bases, the J end lost 1 base, and 11 bases lay between the germline ends. CDR1 and CDR2 from the germline V gene are LNHNV and YYDKDF (reference sequence). Time point indicated: week 35, safety follow-up. One vaccine dose held 300 ug of mutant IDH1 20-mer peptide and came with topical imiquimod. Profiled with immunoSEQ multiplex PCR; TCRdb holds only in-frame clones, not every one. The data hold 45,000 to 50,000 clones, with more than 75% observed a single time. Worth noting for this clone: Its cognate antigen is unknown.

The sample was PBMCs, taken from a glioma patient whose treatment included an IDH1 peptide vaccine. The V and J genes are TRBV15 and TRBJ1-2; D not resolved. The TCR comes from a woman aged 40 to 50 with glioma. The CDR3 region is CATSSQSHNYGYTF. In DNA form, the CDR3 reads TGTGCCACCAGCTCGCAGTCTCATAACTATGGCTACACCTTC.